This record concerns one T cell receptor (beta chain) sequence. Data came from immunoSEQ multiplex PCR; TCRdb stores just in-frame clones and leaves some out. The data hold a few hundred thousand clones, with 80% to 90% observed a single time. The germline V gene has CDR1 SGHVS and CDR2 FQNEAQ. Trimming pared 1 base from V and 6 bases from J, leaving 6 bases between. There are 12 residues in the CDR3. The source of the sample is a study of cytomegalovirus exposure and HLA in healthy donors. The clonotype originates from a woman aged 18 to 35 in good health and CMV-seronegative. Sequencing input: PBMCs. V is TRBV7-8 and J is TRBJ1-1, with D unresolved. The CDR3 spells CASSLGSAEAFF. The DNA of the CDR3 is TGTGCCAGCAGCTTAGGGTCGGCTGAAGCTTTCTTT.